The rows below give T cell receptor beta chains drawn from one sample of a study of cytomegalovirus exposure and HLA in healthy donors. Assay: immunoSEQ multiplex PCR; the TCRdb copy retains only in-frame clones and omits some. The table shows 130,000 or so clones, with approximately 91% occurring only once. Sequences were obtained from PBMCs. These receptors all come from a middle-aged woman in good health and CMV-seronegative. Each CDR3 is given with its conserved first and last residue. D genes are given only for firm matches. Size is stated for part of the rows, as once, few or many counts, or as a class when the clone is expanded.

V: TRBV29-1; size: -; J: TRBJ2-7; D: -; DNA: TGCAGCGTTGCACAGATGTACGAGCAGTACTTC; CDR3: CSVAQMYEQYF
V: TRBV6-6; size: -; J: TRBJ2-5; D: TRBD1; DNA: TGTGCCAGCAGCCTACCGGGACAGTGGGAGACCCAGTACTTC; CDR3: CASSLPGQWETQYF
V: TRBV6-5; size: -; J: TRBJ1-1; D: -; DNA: TGTGCCAGCAGTTACTCGACAGTCCCCACTGAAGCTTTCTTT; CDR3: CASSYSTVPTEAFF
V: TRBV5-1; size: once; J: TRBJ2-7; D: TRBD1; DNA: TGCGCCAGCAGCGTCGACAGGGGGGATGACGAGCAGTACTTC; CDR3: CASSVDRGDDEQYF
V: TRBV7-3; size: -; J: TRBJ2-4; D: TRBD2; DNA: TGTGCCAGCAGCGAAGGCGGGGGAAGACAAAACATTCAGTACTTC; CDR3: CASSEGGGRQNIQYF
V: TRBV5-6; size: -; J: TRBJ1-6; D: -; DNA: TGTGCCAGCAGCTTGAAGGAGAATAATTCACCCCTCCACTTT; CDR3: CASSLKENNSPLHF
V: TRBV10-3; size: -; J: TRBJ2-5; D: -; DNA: TGTGCCATTCAAAGGGGCCAAGAGACCCAGTACTTC; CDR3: CAIQRGQETQYF
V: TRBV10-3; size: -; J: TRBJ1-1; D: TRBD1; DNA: TGTGCCATCAGCCAAGGACAGGGCTATGAAGCTTTCTTT; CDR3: CAISQGQGYEAFF
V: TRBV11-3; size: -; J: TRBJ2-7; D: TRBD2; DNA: TGTGCCAGCAGCTCCCGACTAGCGGGAGGTTGGGAGCAGTACTTC; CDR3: CASSSRLAGGWEQYF
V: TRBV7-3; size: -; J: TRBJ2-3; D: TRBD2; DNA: TGTGCCAGCAGCTTTGTTTCTAGCGGGACAGATACGCAGTATTTT; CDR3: CASSFVSSGTDTQYF
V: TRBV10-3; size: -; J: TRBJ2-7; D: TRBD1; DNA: TGTGCCATCAGTAGCCAGACAGGGGTACCCTACGAGCAGTACTTC; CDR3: CAISSQTGVPYEQYF
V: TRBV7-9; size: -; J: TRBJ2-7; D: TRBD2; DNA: TGTTCCAGCAGCTCCCCGCCGACAGGTAGCGGGAGGCAGGTTTACGAGCAGTACTTC; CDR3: CSSSSPPTGSGRQVYEQYF
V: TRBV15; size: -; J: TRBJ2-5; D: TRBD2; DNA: TGTGCCACAAGGGGAGCGGGAGGGGAGACCCAGTACTTC; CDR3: CATRGAGGETQYF
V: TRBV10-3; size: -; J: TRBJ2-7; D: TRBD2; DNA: TGTGCCATCAGTGAGTCCCCCGGGACTAGCGACGAGCAGTACTTC; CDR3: CAISESPGTSDEQYF
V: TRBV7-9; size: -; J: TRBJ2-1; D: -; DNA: TGTGCCAGCAGCACAGACCACAATGAGCAGTTCTTC; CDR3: CASSTDHNEQFF
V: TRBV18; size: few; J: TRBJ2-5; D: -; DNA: TGTGCCAGCTCACGCGGGCAAGAGACCCAGTACTTC; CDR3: CASSRGQETQYF